These 3 T cell receptor beta chains originate from one sample sequenced in a study of cytomegalovirus exposure and HLA in healthy donors. PCR was performed using 60 Vbeta and 13 Jbeta primers. Data came from immunoSEQ multiplex PCR; TCRdb stores just in-frame clones and leaves some out. This table has 150,000 or so clones, about two thirds appearing once. Sequenced material: PBMCs. The receptors were gathered from a woman between 18 and 30 years old in good health and CMV-seronegative.

The chain links TRBV4-1 to TRBJ2-2; 16 bases map to TRBD2. Germline CDR1 reads MGHRA; CDR2 reads YSYEKL. The CDR3 is made up of 22 amino acids. The junction had 14 bases not matched to a gene; V was cut back by 2 bases and J by 2 bases. The CDR3 loop is CASSQRPPGTSGRAFNTGELFF. In nucleotides, the CDR3 is TGCGCCAGCAGCCAACGGCCGCCGGGGACTAGCGGGAGGGCCTTCAACACCGGGGAGCTGTTTTTT.

The chain joins TRBV2 to TRBJ1-1; possibly TRBD1 for D (6 bases). CDR1 and CDR2 from the germline V gene are SNHLY and FYNNEI. V gave up 7 bases and J gave up 2 bases, with 11 bases separating them. There are 13 residues in the CDR3. The CDR3 here is CASIRDTNTEAFF. In nucleotides, the CDR3 is TGTGCCAGCATCCGGGACACCAACACTGAAGCTTTCTTT.

V is TRBV7-8 and J is TRBJ2-1, with 10 bases lining up with TRBD2. Germline CDR1 SGHVS, CDR2 FQNEAQ. V shed 0 bases, J shed 6 bases, and the junction held 8 bases outside the gene matches. CDR3 length: 17 residues. This chain's CDR3 is CASSLAASGRGGNEQFF. Written as DNA, the CDR3 is TGTGCCAGCAGCTTAGCGGCTAGCGGGAGAGGGGGCAATGAGCAGTTCTTC.